These 9 T cell receptor beta chains were all obtained from the same sample, sequenced in a study of T-cell reconstitution after alpha-beta-depleted transplantation in children. Using unique molecular identifiers, the investigators prepared the TCRbeta library. TCRdb itself ran the PCR reads through MiXCR, one entry per CDR3 protein. This sample carries 95,000 to 150,000 distinct CDR3 sequences, roughly 24% of them seen once, and the ten largest clones take more than 9%. Sequenced material: PBMCs, mostly from graft donor cells, taken 180 days after TCRalphabeta/CD19-depleted stem cell transplant. The origin of the receptors is a male patient aged 2-15 years who had a stem cell transplant for chronic granulomatous disease, so the T cells may come from the graft donor.

This clonotype was recorded a few times. The J gene is TRBJ2-3, the V gene TRBV4-2; 7 bases are shared with TRBD2. The CDR3 covers 18 residues. Germline V gene sequence: CDR1 LGHNA, CDR2 YNFKEQ. The V segment lost 3 bases and the J segment 0 bases; nucleotides outside the gene matches: 12. CDR3 protein: CASSHLRPAGFSTDTQYF. The CDR3 coding sequence is TGTGCCAGCAGCCACCTACGGCCAGCGGGGTTTAGCACAGATACGCAGTATTTT.

The chain carries TRBV5-1 and TRBJ1-2; 7 bases line up with TRBD1. Per the germline V gene, CDR1 is SGHRS and CDR2 is YFSETQ. The CDR3 is 13 residues long. Unmatched junction bases numbered 7, after V lost 2 bases and J lost 9 bases. CDR3 amino acids: CASSLTGVASYTF. The CDR3 DNA follows: TGCGCCAGCAGCTTAACAGGGGTAGCGAGCTACACCTTC.

The chain is built from TRBV18 and TRBJ2-7; perhaps TRBD1 as D (6 bases). This CDR3 region has 15 residues. V dropped 3 bases and J dropped 5 bases, with 17 bases sitting between them. CDR1 is KGHSH and CDR2 is LQKENI in the germline V gene. For the CDR3, the DNA is TGTGCCAGCTCACCCCGAAACAGGGAAACCCACGAGCAGTACTTC. This gives the protein CASSPRNRETHEQYF.

This clonotype was observed a few times. The chain combines TRBV20-1 with TRBJ2-3; TRBD2 matches at 11 bases. V was pared by 6 bases and J by 5 bases, with 10 bases of the junction left unmatched. Germline CDR1 DFQATT, CDR2 SNEGSKA (reference sequence). The CDR3 spans 15 residues. The chain's CDR3 is CSATLSGGARDTQYF. Written as DNA, the CDR3 is TGCAGTGCCACCCTTAGCGGGGGGGCCAGAGATACGCAGTATTTT.

The chain combines TRBV7-6 with TRBJ1-1; D is possibly TRBD1 (6 bases). Germline CDR1 reads SGHVS; CDR2 reads FNYEAQ. V shed 2 bases and J shed 7 bases, with 11 bases lying between them. The CDR3 has 13 amino acids. The CDR3 nucleotides read TGTGCCAGCAGCTTAAAACAGGGCAGTGAAGCTTTCTTT. This codes for CASSLKQGSEAFF.

The chain carries TRBV4-3 and TRBJ2-5; D gene unclear. This CDR3 region has 15 residues. V lost 0 bases to trimming and J lost 2 bases, with 10 bases between them. CDR1 is LGHNA and CDR2 is YSLEER in the germline V gene. The CDR3 DNA reads TGCGCCAGCAGCCAAGAACGGATTAGACAAGAGACCCAGTACTTC. It translates to CASSQERIRQETQYF.

The chain links TRBV10-1 to TRBJ2-1; 12 nucleotides match TRBD2. Germline trimming cut 0 bases from V and 16 bases from J; bases unmatched to any gene: 7. The CDR3 is 14 residues long. In germline, CDR1 is WNHNN, CDR2 SYGVQD (reference sequence). The CDR3 protein is CASSESGTSGPVFF. The CDR3 bases are TGCGCCAGCAGTGAGTCGGGGACTAGCGGGCCCGTCTTCTTC.

In this sample, this clonotype turned up many times. The chain combines TRBV20-1 with TRBJ2-2; 11 bases align to TRBD2. CDR3 length equals 15 residues. V lost 0 bases to trimming and J lost 4 bases; unmatched junction nucleotides: 1. In germline, CDR1 is DFQATT, CDR2 SNEGSKA (reference sequence). In nucleotides, the CDR3 is TGCAGTGCTAGAGACGGGACTAGCGGCACCGGGGAGCTGTTTTTT. This translates into CSARDGTSGTGELFF.

This clonotype was counted at least ten times. The V call is TRBV11-2, the J call TRBJ2-7, with D maybe TRBD1 (6 bases). The CDR3 is 15 amino acids. V lost 4 bases, J lost 5 bases, and 18 bases lay in between. The germline V gene has CDR1 SGHAT and CDR2 FQNNGV. The CDR3 region is CASSSRGFGADEQYF. For the CDR3, the DNA is TGTGCCAGCAGCTCCAGGGGTTTTGGGGCTGACGAGCAGTACTTC.